One and the same sample provided the 3 T cell receptor beta chains below, sequenced in a study of molecular identifiers for immune sequencing clone quantification. TCRdb analysed the PCR reads with MiXCR anew, one entry per CDR3 protein. This sample has hundreds of thousands of distinct CDR3 sequences; 25% occur once, and the top ten carry 0.6% to 0.9%. Sample: naive CD8+ T cells from blood, with Jurkat cell RNA spiked in. Subset: FACS-sorted CD8+CD4-CCR7+CD45RA+ naive T cells. The receptors come from a human donor in good health. Some libraries in this study had Jurkat cell RNA spiked in.

Turning to this clonotype: A much larger clone differs from this one at a single base, so this may be a read error. The V gene is TRBV19, the J gene TRBJ1-5; perhaps TRBD1 as D (6 bases). Germline assignment: CDR1 LNHDA and CDR2 SQIVND (reference sequence). The CDR3 has 15 residues. For the CDR3, the DNA is TGTGCCAGTAGCCACAGGGCGGCCTTCAATCAGCCCCAGCAGTTT. Protein sequence: CASSHRAAFNQPQQF.

This clonotype was counted at least ten times. The rearrangement joins TRBV7-9 to TRBJ2-7, with D possibly matching TRBD2 (5 bases). CDR1 SEHNR and CDR2 FQNEAQ come from the germline V gene (reference sequence). Trimming removed 5 bases at V and 0 bases at J, with 14 bases between. The CDR3 length is 15 residues. This CDR3 is CASSPGVLNSYEQYF. The DNA of the CDR3 is TGTGCCAGCAGCCCCGGGGTATTGAACTCCTACGAGCAGTACTTC.

In its sample, this clonotype was seen a few times. The rearrangement joins TRBV29-1 to TRBJ2-5, with 12 bases lining up with TRBD2. CDR1 and CDR2 (germline): SQVTM, ANQGSEA. The CDR3 sequence is 16 residues long. CDR3 nucleotide sequence: TGCTGCGCAGGACTAGCGGGGACCACCTTCCAAGAGACCCAGTACTTC. Translated, it gives CCAGLAGTTFQETQYF.